The T cell receptor beta chain under discussion was sequenced for a study of T cell responses to AZD1222 COVID-19 vaccine. Study outcomes and limitations: Among spike-specific TCRs, nearly half reportedly target unmutated variant regions. With two AZD1222 doses given, Spike-specific TCR breadth and depth both rose.

The CDR3 runs 17 residues. The V and J ends lost 3 bases and 4 bases, in that order; junction bases with no gene match: 12. Germline lookup yields CDR1 SGHDT and CDR2 YYEEEE. The data were produced by immunoSEQ multiplex PCR, yet TCRdb's version contains in-frame clones alone and is incomplete. Here the sample spans approximately 80,000 clones, over 75% being singletons. A remark on this clone: The antigen remains unidentified.

The rearrangement links TRBV5-6 to TRBJ2-7; 11 nucleotides line up with TRBD1. This receptor was identified in an adult who received the AZD1222 COVID-19 vaccine. The sequencing here drew on peripheral blood, taken 28 days after the second AZD1222 dose. CDR3 protein: CASSSRKARDRGYEQYF. The CDR3 DNA is TGTGCCAGCAGCTCGAGAAAAGCCCGGGACAGGGGGTACGAGCAGTACTTC.